Listed here is a single TCR beta chain. What it binds is not known. This record belongs to a study of cytomegalovirus exposure and HLA in healthy donors. Study-wide points: Through in vitro validation, three CMV-associated chains were shown to be specific for CMV antigens. Later analysis associated a missense DCLRE1C variant with TCR beta V- and J-gene trimming.

The CDR3 covers 14 residues. Trimming left V 3 bases short and J 0 bases short, with 8 bases between. CDR1 is MDHEN and CDR2 is SYDVKM in the germline V gene. The PCR used 60 Vbeta and 13 Jbeta primers. Clones were sequenced by immunoSEQ multiplex PCR, and TCRdb holds only the in-frame ones, with some missing. The sample contains roughly 100,000 clones, roughly 80% of which appear only once. The sample was PBMCs. The source of this sequence is a man under 40 in good health and CMV-seropositive. This chain connects TRBV28 to TRBJ1-1; D gene uncertain. The CDR3 nucleotides are TGTGCCAGCAGTTTCCAGGCCATGAACACTGAAGCTTTCTTT. This sequence encodes CASSFQAMNTEAFF.